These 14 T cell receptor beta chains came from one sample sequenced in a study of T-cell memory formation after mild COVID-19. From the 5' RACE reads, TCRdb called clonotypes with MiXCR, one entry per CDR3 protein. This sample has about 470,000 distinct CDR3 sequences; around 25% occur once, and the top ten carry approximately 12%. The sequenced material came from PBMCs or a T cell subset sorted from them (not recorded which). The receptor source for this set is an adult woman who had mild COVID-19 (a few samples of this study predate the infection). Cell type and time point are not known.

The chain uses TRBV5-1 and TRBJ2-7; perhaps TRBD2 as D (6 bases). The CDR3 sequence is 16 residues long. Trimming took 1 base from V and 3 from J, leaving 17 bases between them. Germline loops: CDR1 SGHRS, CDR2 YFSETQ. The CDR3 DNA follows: TGCGCCAGCAGCTTGCGGGAGCCCGCGGCGGGCTACGAGCAGTACTTC. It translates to CASSLREPAAGYEQYF.

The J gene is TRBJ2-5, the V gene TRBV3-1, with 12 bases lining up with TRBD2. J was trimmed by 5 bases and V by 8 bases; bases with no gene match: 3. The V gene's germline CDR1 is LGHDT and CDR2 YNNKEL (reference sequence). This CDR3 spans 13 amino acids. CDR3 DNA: TGTGCCAGCGTCCTAGCGGGAGGGGAGACCCAGTACTTC. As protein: CASVLAGGETQYF.

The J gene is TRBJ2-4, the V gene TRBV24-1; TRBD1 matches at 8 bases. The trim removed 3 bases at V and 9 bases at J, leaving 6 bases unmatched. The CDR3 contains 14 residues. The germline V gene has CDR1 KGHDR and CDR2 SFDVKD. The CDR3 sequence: CATSDAGGASIQYF. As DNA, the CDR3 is TGTGCCACCAGTGATGCAGGGGGCGCGAGCATTCAGTACTTC.

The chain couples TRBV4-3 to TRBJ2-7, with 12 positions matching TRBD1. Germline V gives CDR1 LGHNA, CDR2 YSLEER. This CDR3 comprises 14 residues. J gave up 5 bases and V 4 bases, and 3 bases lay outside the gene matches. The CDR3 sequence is CASSPGTGGNEQYF. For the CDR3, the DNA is TGCGCCAGCAGCCCCGGGACAGGGGGCAACGAGCAGTACTTC.

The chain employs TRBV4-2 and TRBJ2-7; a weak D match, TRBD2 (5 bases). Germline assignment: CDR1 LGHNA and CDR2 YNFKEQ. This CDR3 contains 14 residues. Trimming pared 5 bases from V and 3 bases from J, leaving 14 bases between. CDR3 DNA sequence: TGTGCCAGCAGCTCACGGACTGACTACTACGAGCAGTACTTC. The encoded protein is CASSSRTDYYEQYF.

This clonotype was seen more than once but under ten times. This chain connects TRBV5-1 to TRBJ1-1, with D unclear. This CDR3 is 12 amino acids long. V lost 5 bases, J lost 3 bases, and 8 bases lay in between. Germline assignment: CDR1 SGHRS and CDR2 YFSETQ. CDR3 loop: CASRQKDTEAFF. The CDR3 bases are TGCGCCAGCAGGCAAAAGGACACTGAAGCTTTCTTT.

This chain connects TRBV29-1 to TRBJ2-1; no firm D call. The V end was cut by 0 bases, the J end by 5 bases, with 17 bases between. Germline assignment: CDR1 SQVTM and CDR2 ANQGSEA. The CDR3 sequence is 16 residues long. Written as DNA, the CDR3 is TGCAGCGTTGAAGATAAAAGGGATATGACACACAATGAGCAGTTCTTC. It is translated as CSVEDKRDMTHNEQFF.

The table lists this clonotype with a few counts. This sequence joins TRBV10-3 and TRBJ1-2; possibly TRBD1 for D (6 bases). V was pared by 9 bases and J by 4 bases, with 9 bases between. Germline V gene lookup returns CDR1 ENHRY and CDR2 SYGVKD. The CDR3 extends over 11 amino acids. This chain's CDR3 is CAIQGGYGYTF. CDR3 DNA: TGTGCCATACAAGGGGGCTATGGCTACACCTTC.

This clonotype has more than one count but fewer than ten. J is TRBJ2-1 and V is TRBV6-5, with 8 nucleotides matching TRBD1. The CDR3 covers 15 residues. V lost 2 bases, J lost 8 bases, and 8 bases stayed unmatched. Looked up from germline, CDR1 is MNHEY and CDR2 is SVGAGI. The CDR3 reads CASSYKTGGPDEQFF. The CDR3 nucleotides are TGTGCCAGCAGTTACAAAACAGGGGGTCCGGATGAGCAGTTCTTC.

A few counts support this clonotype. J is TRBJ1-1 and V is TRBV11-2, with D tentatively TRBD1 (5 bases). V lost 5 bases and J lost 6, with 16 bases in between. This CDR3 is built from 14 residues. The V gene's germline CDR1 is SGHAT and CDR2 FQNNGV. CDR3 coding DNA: TGTGCCAGCAGCCTGAGGCAGGGTAATGCTGAAGCTTTCTTT. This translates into CASSLRQGNAEAFF.

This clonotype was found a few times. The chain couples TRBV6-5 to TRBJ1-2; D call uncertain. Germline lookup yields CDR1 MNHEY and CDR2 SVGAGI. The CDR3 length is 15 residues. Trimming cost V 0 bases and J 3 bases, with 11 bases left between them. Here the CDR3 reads CASSYSKRFDYGYTF. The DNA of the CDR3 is TGTGCCAGCAGTTACTCGAAAAGGTTTGACTATGGCTACACCTTC.

The CDR3 spells CASSLAGQGDTEAFF. In DNA form, the CDR3 reads TGTGCCAGCAGTTTAGCGGGGCAGGGGGACACTGAAGCTTTCTTT. V and J are TRBV12-3 or TRBV12-4 and TRBJ1-1, with 7 bases matching TRBD1. Trimming took 0 bases from V and 3 from J; bases not matched to a gene: 4. The CDR3 is 15 amino acids.

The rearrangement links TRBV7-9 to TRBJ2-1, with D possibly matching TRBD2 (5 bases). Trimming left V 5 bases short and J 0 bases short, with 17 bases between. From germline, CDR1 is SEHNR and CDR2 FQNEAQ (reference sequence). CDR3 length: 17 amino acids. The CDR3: CASSAPRAGHSYNEQFF. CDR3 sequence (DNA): TGTGCCAGCAGCGCACCCCGGGCGGGCCACTCCTACAATGAGCAGTTCTTC.

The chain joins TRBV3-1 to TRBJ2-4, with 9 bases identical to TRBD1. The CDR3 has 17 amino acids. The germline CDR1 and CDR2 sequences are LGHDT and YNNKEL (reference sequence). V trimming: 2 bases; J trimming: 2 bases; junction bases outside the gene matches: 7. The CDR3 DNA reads TGTGCCAGCAGCCAAACAGGGGGCTTGAAGTCCAAAAACATTCAGTACTTC. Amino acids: CASSQTGGLKSKNIQYF.